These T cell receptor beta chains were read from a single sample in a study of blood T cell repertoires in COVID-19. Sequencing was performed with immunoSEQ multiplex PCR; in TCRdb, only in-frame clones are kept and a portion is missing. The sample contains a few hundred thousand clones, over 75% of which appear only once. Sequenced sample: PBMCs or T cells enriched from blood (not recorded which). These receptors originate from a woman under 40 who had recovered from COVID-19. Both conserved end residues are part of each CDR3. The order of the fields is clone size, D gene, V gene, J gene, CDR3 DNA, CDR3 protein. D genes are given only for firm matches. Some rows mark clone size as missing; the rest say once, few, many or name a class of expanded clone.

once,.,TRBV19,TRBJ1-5,TGTGCCAGTAGTATTTTCAGTACAGGGAGCAATCAGCCCCAGCATTTT,CASSIFSTGSNQPQHF
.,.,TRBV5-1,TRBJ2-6,TGCGCCAGCAGCGCCAGACAGTCCTCTGGGGCCAACGTCCTGACTTTC,CASSARQSSGANVLTF
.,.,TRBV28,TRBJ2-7,TGTGCCAGCACGCAGTTTGGGGGCCCCTACGAGCAGTACTTC,CASTQFGGPYEQYF
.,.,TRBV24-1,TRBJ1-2,TGTGCCACCAGTTCCGGGGTGGGCTACACCTTC,CATSSGVGYTF
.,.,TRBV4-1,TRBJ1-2,TGCGCCAGCAGCCAAACAGAGTCAGCTAACTATGGCTACACCTTC,CASSQTESANYGYTF
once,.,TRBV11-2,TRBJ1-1,TGTGCCAGCAGAACGGGACTTAGGAACACTGAAGCTTTCTTT,CASRTGLRNTEAFF
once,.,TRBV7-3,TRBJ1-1,TGTGCCAGCAGCCCTGGTCCCGGCACTGAAGCTTTCTTT,CASSPGPGTEAFF
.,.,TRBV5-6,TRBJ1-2,TGTGCCAGCAGCTTGGCCAGGCCTCTTTATGGCTACACCTTC,CASSLARPLYGYTF
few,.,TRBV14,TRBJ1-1,TGTGCCAGCAGCCTAACCGGGTTGGCTTTCTTT,CASSLTGLAFF
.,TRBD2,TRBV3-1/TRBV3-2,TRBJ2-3,TGTGCCAGCAGCCGAGCGGGGGCCGTGGATAGCACAGATACGCAGTATTTT,CASSRAGAVDSTDTQYF
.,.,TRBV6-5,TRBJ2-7,TGTGCCAGCAAGGTGTCGGGAGTACTAGCCGAGCAGTACTTC,CASKVSGVLAEQYF
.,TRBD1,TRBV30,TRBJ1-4,TGTGCCTGGGACAGGGAACGGGGTGAAAAACTGTTTTTT,CAWDRERGEKLFF
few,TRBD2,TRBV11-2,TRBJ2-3,TGTGCCAGCAGCTTAGGGGACTACACAGATACGCAGTATTTT,CASSLGDYTDTQYF
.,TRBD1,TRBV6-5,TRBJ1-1,TGTGCCAGCAAGGCAGGGGGGTGGAACACTGAAGCTTTCTTT,CASKAGGWNTEAFF
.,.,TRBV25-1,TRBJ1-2,TGTGCCAGCAGTGAATTCGGGGGTTTAATCTATGGCTACACCTTC,CASSEFGGLIYGYTF
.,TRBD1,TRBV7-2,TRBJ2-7,TGTGCCAGCAGCTTAGTGGGCAGGGGGCACTACGAGCAGTACTTC,CASSLVGRGHYEQYF
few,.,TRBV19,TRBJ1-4,TGTGCCAGTAGTGGCCGAAGACAGGTCCGCTATGAAAAACTGTTTTTT,CASSGRRQVRYEKLFF
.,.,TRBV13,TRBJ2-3,TGTGCCAGCAGCTTAGAAGGGGAACCCACAGATACGCAGTATTTT,CASSLEGEPTDTQYF
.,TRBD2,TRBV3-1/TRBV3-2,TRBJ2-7,TGTGCCAGCAGCCACGGCGGGGGGGCCCACGAGCAGTACTTC,CASSHGGGAHEQYF
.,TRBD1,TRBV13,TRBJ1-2,TGTGCCAGCAGCTTAGCATCGGGTTGGACAGGGGCCTACACCTTC,CASSLASGWTGAYTF
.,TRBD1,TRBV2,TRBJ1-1,TGTGCCAGCAGTCGACAGGGGAACACTGAAGCTTTCTTT,CASSRQGNTEAFF
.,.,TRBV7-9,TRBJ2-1,TGTGCCAGCAGCTACACAAACAATGAGCAGTTCTTC,CASSYTNNEQFF
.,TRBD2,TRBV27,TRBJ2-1,TGTGCCAGCAGTTTATTTGGGACAAAGACTAGCGGGAAGGGTGGAAATGAGCAGTTCTTC,CASSLFGTKTSGKGGNEQFF
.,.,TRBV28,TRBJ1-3,TGTGCCAGCTCCATGGGAGGGCCCGGTGGAAACACCATATATTTT,CASSMGGPGGNTIYF
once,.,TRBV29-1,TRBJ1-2,TGCAGCGTTGACGGGGAGGGGCTGGTTTTCGATGGCTACACCTTC,CSVDGEGLVFDGYTF
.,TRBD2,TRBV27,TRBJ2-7,TGTGCCAGCAGTTTATTTGGAGCGGGGGTATACGAGCAGTACTTC,CASSLFGAGVYEQYF
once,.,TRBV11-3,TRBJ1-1,TGTGCCAGCAGCTTGGGGCAGGGTGGTGAAGCTTTCTTT,CASSLGQGGEAFF
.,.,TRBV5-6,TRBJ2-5,TGTGCCAGCAGCTTGGACAGGAAACAAGAGACCCAGTACTTC,CASSLDRKQETQYF
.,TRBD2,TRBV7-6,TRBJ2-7,TGTGCCAGCAGCCCGGGACTAGCGGGAGTCTACGAGCAGTACTTC,CASSPGLAGVYEQYF
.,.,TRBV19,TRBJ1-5,TGTGCCAGTAGATTCAACAGGGATCAGCCCCAGCATTTT,CASRFNRDQPQHF
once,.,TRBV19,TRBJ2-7,TGTGCCAGTAGCAAGGCGGCAGTTCCGGCCTACGAGCAGTACTTC,CASSKAAVPAYEQYF
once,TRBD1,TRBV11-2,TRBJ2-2,TGTGCCAGCAGCGACAGGGTTACCGGCACCGGGGAGCTGTTTTTT,CASSDRVTGTGELFF
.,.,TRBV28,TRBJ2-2,TGTGCCAGCAGTTTGCGGGCGAGGGAGCTGTTTTTT,CASSLRARELFF
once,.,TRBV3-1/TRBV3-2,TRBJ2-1,TGTGCCAGCAGCCAAATGGGCGGAGGAGGTGAGCAGTTCTTC,CASSQMGGGGEQFF
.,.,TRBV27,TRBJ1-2,TGTGCCAGCAGTTTCTCCTGGCCGGGGGAGGTGGGAGACTATGGCTACACCTTC,CASSFSWPGEVGDYGYTF
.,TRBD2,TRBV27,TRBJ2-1,TGTGCCACCAAATCTTTGAGCGGGGGTTACAATGAGCAGTTCTTC,CATKSLSGGYNEQFF
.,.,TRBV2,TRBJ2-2,TGTGCCAGCATCCCCAAAAAGACAGCGAACACCGGGGAGCTGTTTTTT,CASIPKKTANTGELFF